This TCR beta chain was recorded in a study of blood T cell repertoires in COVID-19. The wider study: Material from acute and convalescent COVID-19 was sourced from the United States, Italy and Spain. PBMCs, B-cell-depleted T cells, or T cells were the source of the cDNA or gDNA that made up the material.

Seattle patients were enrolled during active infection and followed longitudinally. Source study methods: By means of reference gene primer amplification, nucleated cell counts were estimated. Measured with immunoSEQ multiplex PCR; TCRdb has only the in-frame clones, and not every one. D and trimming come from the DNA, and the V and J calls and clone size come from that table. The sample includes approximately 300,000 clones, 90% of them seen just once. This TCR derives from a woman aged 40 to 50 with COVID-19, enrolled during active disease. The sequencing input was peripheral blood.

The CDR3 loop is CASIDTTAGWSAFF. Written as DNA, the CDR3 is TGTGCCAGCATCGATACTACGGCAGGGTGGTCGGCTTTCTTT. This chain connects TRBV28 to TRBJ1-1, with D possibly being TRBD1 (5 bases). V lost 7 bases, J lost 11 bases, and 23 bases lay in between. This CDR3 is 14 amino acids long. Germline CDR1 MDHEN, CDR2 SYDVKM.